The next 29 T cell receptor beta chains were all read from a single sample in a study of T cells in Graves' hyperthyroidism and ophthalmopathy. Amplification targeted TCR beta CDR3 regions from RNA transcripts. When the TCR CDR3 underwent first-round RT-PCR, the HTBI primer set was used. A single record per CDR3 protein comes from TCRdb applying MiXCR to the multiplex PCR reads. Of 550,000 to 700,000 distinct CDR3 sequences in the sample, under 60% are singletons; the top ten hold roughly 19%. Sequenced material: peripheral blood or thyroid tissue (not recorded which). These receptors all stem from an adult woman with Graves' disease, either hyperthyroidism or ophthalmopathy (not recorded which).

V is TRBV15 and J is TRBJ2-3, with no clear D. Per the germline V gene, CDR1 is LNHNV and CDR2 is YYDKDF (reference sequence). V was clipped by 0 bases and J by 5 bases, with 6 bases between them. The CDR3 totals 13 residues. CDR3 sequence: CATSRESGDTQYF. CDR3 DNA sequence: TGTGCCACCAGCAGAGAGTCGGGAGATACGCAGTATTTT.

At least ten counts were recorded for this clonotype. The rearrangement joins TRBV6-1 to TRBJ2-7; 10 bases are shared with TRBD2. This CDR3 spans 14 amino acids. With 8 bases clipped from V and 6 bases from J, the junction kept 10 bases outside the gene matches. The germline V gene encodes CDR1 MNHNS and CDR2 SASEGT. CDR3: CASVDLAGDGEQYF. CDR3 bases: TGTGCCAGCGTTGATCTAGCGGGAGATGGCGAGCAGTACTTC.

This clonotype was detected ten times or more. This rearrangement joins TRBV13 to TRBJ2-7; 8 bases map to TRBD1. From germline, CDR1 is PRHDT and CDR2 FYEKMQ (reference sequence). The CDR3 is 14 residues long. J gave up 1 base and V 6 bases, and 5 bases lay outside the gene matches. The CDR3 nucleotides read TGTGCCAGCAGTAGGACAGGGCGATCCTACGAGCAGTACTTC. It specifies CASSRTGRSYEQYF.

The table lists this clonotype with a count of one. The CDR3, as DNA: TGTGCCAGCAGCTTAAGTTCGAGTGGGACAGGGGAGCTGTTTTTT. It is translated as CASSLSSSGTGELFF. The chain employs TRBV7-8 and TRBJ2-2; tentative D call: TRBD1 (6 bases). V was pared by 2 bases and J by 8 bases, with 15 bases between. CDR3 length equals 15 residues. Germline lookup yields CDR1 SGHVS and CDR2 FQNEAQ. Full variable domain (remainder filled in from reference TRBV7-8 and TRBJ2-2): GAGVSQSPRYKVAKRGQDVALRCDPISGHVSLFWYQQALGQGPEFLTYFQNEAQLDKSGLPSDRFFAERPEGSVSTLKIQRTQQEDSAVYLCASSLSSSGTGELFFGEGSRLTVL.

This clonotype showed up many times. This chain connects TRBV29-1 to TRBJ2-5; unclear D gene. Germline V lookup: CDR1 SQVTM, CDR2 ANQGSEA. V was pared by 3 bases and J by 5 bases, with 4 bases between. The CDR3 extends over 10 amino acids. The CDR3 protein is CSVDSETQYF. DNA of the CDR3: TGCAGCGTTGATAGTGAGACCCAGTACTTC.

The sample holds many counts of this clonotype. V gene TRBV5-1 combines with J gene TRBJ2-7; 8 bases match TRBD2. The CDR3 totals 15 residues. Germline lookup yields CDR1 SGHRS and CDR2 YFSETQ. J was trimmed by 3 bases and V by 0 bases; bases with no gene match: 5. DNA of the CDR3: TGCGCCAGCAGCTTGGAGAGCGGGAGTTACTACGAGCAGTACTTC. It specifies CASSLESGSYYEQYF.

The chain couples TRBV4-1 to TRBJ1-2, with 9 bases aligning to TRBD1. The CDR3 loop spans 17 amino acids. V lost 3 bases, J lost 5 bases, and 13 bases stayed unmatched. Germline V gene lookup returns CDR1 MGHRA and CDR2 YSYEKL. Here the CDR3 DNA reads TGCGCCAGCAGCCAGGGACAGGGTTACGGTTGGGGATATGGCTACACCTTC. It is translated as CASSQGQGYGWGYGYTF.

V gene TRBV20-1 combines with J gene TRBJ2-5; D could derive from TRBD1 or TRBD2 (6 bases each). The germline gives CDR1 DFQATT, CDR2 SNEGSKA (reference sequence). V lost 2 bases and J lost 7, with 14 bases in between. There are 13 residues in the CDR3. CDR3 sequence: CSARKAGEATQYF. The CDR3 DNA follows: TGCAGTGCTAGAAAGGCAGGGGAGGCGACCCAGTACTTC.

Of note for this clonotype: Possible read error: a much larger clone is one base away. The genes are TRBV11-2 and TRBJ2-2; D is tentatively TRBD1 or TRBD2 (5 bases each). CDR1 SGHAT and CDR2 FQNNGV come from the germline V gene. The V and J ends lost 7 bases and 6 bases respectively, with 18 bases between them. The CDR3 spans 15 residues. CDR3 nucleotide sequence: TGTGCCAGCAACCCCACGAGCATGGGGGCCGGGGAGCTGTTTTTT. This translates into CASNPTSMGAGELFF.

The chain recombines TRBV5-4 with TRBJ2-5; D unclear. The CDR3 has 12 amino acids. Looked up from germline, CDR1 is SGHNT and CDR2 is YYREEE (reference sequence). V was trimmed by 3 bases and J by 5 bases, leaving 8 bases between them. CDR3 bases: TGTGCCAGCAGCTCAGTGAGGGAGACCCAGTACTTC. It translates to CASSSVRETQYF.

The rearrangement uses TRBV6-6 and TRBJ2-1; no firm D call. V lost 8 bases to trimming and J lost 11 bases, with 13 bases between them. This CDR3 has 11 residues. CDR1 and CDR2 (germline): MNHNY, SVGAGI (reference sequence). The chain's CDR3 is CASLFHRQQFF. Written as DNA, the CDR3 is TGTGCCAGCTTATTCCACCGTCAGCAGTTCTTC.

This rearrangement joins TRBV7-3 to TRBJ2-2; D not resolved. Trimming took 5 bases from V and 10 from J, leaving 11 bases between them. In germline, CDR1 is SGHTA, CDR2 FQGTGA. This CDR3 is built from 12 residues. The CDR3 DNA reads TGTGCCAGCAGCCCCGAGCCCGCGGAGCTGTTTTTT. It is translated as CASSPEPAELFF. Full variable domain (outside the CDR3, taken from reference TRBV7-3 and TRBJ2-2): GAGVSQTPSNKVTEKGKYVELRCDPISGHTALYWYRQSLGQGPEFLIYFQGTGAADDSGLPNDRFFAVRPEGSVSTLKIQRTERGDSAVYLCASSPEPAELFFGEGSRLTVL.

This clonotype has just a few counts. The rearrangement uses TRBV10-3 and TRBJ1-6; D gene ambiguous. This CDR3 has 11 residues. Trimming took off 3 bases at V and 9 bases at J, with 3 bases between the two ends. The V gene's germline CDR1 is ENHRY and CDR2 SYGVKD. Written as DNA, the CDR3 is TGTGCCATCAGTGATGGTTCACCCCTCCACTTT. It is translated as CAISDGSPLHF.

This clonotype was found many times. J is TRBJ2-5 and V is TRBV7-6; TRBD2 aligns across 10 bases. J gave up 5 bases and V 1 base, and 4 bases lay outside the gene matches. Germline V CDR1 and CDR2: SGHVS, FNYEAQ. The CDR3 sequence is 15 residues long. The CDR3 sequence is CASSLVGAGGETQYF. The CDR3 nucleotides are TGTGCCAGCAGCTTAGTAGGAGCGGGAGGGGAGACCCAGTACTTC.

This clonotype was counted many times. The chain couples TRBV20-1 to TRBJ2-2, with 12 bases aligning to TRBD2. V shed 6 bases, J shed 1 base, and the junction held 3 bases outside the gene matches. Germline-derived CDR1 and CDR2 are DFQATT and SNEGSKA (reference sequence). The CDR3 covers 15 residues. CDR3: CSASGLAGNTGELFF. Here the CDR3 DNA reads TGCAGTGCATCGGGACTAGCGGGGAACACCGGGGAGCTGTTTTTT.

This clonotype was recorded at least ten times. V usage is TRBV20-1 and J usage is TRBJ1-1; the match to TRBD1 covers 7 bases. With V trimmed by 0 bases and J by 3 bases, 4 bases remained unmatched. The germline V gene encodes CDR1 DFQATT and CDR2 SNEGSKA (reference sequence). The CDR3 contains 14 residues. CDR3 nucleotide sequence: TGCAGTGCTAGAGACCCAGGGGGGTACACTGAAGCTTTCTTT. Amino acid sequence: CSARDPGGYTEAFF.

This clonotype occurred many times. The rearrangement uses TRBV20-1 and TRBJ2-7, with 8 bases that match TRBD1. The CDR3 totals 14 residues. V was clipped by 3 bases and J by 3 bases; unmatched bases: 7. Germline CDR1 DFQATT, CDR2 SNEGSKA (reference sequence). CDR3: CSASKPGGLYEQYF. The DNA of the CDR3 is TGCAGTGCTAGTAAACCAGGGGGCCTCTACGAGCAGTACTTC.

V is TRBV24-1 and J is TRBJ1-5; perhaps TRBD1 as D (6 bases). With 7 bases removed from V and 1 base from J, the gap between germline ends came to 10 bases. CDR1 KGHDR and CDR2 SFDVKD come from the germline V gene. The CDR3 is made up of 14 amino acids. DNA of the CDR3: TGTGCCACCAGCCAGGGGCCCAGCAATCAGCCCCAGCATTTT. Its translation: CATSQGPSNQPQHF.

As to this clonotype: Given the absence of the conserved phenylalanine or tryptophan at the CDR3 end, a read error is likely. The limits of the CDR3 on the DNA are not certain, so only TCRdb's listed CDR3 is given. The chain employs TRBV7-2 and TRBJ2-6. Ends included, the CDR3 has 10 residues. Germline V gene data show CDR1 as SGHTA and CDR2 as FQGNSA. Here the CDR3 reads CASSAAGVNT.

This clonotype was recorded at least ten times. The V call is TRBV4-1, the J call TRBJ1-1, with TRBD1 as a possible D gene (6 bases). The CDR3 is 15 amino acids. Trimming shortened V by 0 bases and J by 3 bases, and 11 bases separated the two germline ends. Germline values: CDR1 MGHRA, CDR2 YSYEKL. The CDR3 nucleotides read TGCGCCAGCAGCCAAGATGGGGGACAAGACACTGAAGCTTTCTTT. Its protein product is CASSQDGGQDTEAFF.

The chain links TRBV10-1 to TRBJ1-1; possibly TRBD1 for D (6 bases). The CDR3 is 14 amino acids. Germline CDR1 and CDR2: WNHNN and SYGVQD (reference sequence). V lost 3 bases and J lost 3, with 11 bases in between. CDR3 coding DNA: TGCGCCAGCAGTGACAACAGGGATGACACTGAAGCTTTCTTT. It translates to CASSDNRDDTEAFF.

This clonotype was observed many times. The genes are TRBV19 and TRBJ2-2; D might be TRBD1 (6 bases). This CDR3 comprises 13 residues. Germline loops: CDR1 LNHDA, CDR2 SQIVND (reference sequence). The germline V and J ends were trimmed by 4 bases and 5 bases, with 8 bases remaining between them. Here the CDR3 DNA reads TGTGCCAGTAGTAGGACAGCTACCGGGGAGCTGTTTTTT. Its protein is CASSRTATGELFF.

CDR3 sequence: CSDGTGAAYGYTF. CDR3 in DNA: TGCAGCGACGGGACAGGGGCCGCCTATGGCTACACCTTC. The chain links TRBV29-1 to TRBJ1-2, with TRBD1 identical over 10 bases. CDR3 length: 13 amino acids. Germline CDR1 and CDR2: SQVTM and ANQGSEA. Trimming took 7 bases from V and 4 from J; bases not matched to a gene: 6.

This clonotype was seen ten or more times. One end of the junction is discordant with germline, which a read error may explain. Written as DNA, the CDR3 is TGTGCCAGCAGCCCGGGACGGGCCACCCTCCTTTCGGGGTTC. It translates to CASSPGRATLLSGF. V is TRBV7-4 and J is TRBJ2-7, with D possibly being TRBD1 or TRBD2 (5 bases each). The CDR3 totals 14 residues. Per germline, CDR1 SGHVT and CDR2 SQSDAQ.

Ten or more counts support this clonotype. CDR3 bases: TGCGCCAGCAGCTTGTGGAGGGTTGGGGCCCAAGAGACCCAGTACTTC. It codes for CASSLWRVGAQETQYF. The J gene is TRBJ2-5, the V gene TRBV5-1; possible D gene TRBD2, 6 bases. Trimming shortened V by 1 base and J by 1 base, and 14 bases separated the two germline ends. The germline V gene has CDR1 SGHRS and CDR2 YFSETQ. The CDR3 contains 16 residues.

A few counts support this clonotype. This CDR3 is CASRTGINQPQHF. Written as DNA, the CDR3 is TGTGCCAGCCGCACCGGGATCAATCAGCCCCAGCATTTT. The chain has TRBV11-1 and TRBJ1-5, with unresolved D. Germline CDR1 is SGHAT and CDR2 is FQDESV (reference sequence). The CDR3 extends over 13 amino acids. The V gene lost 8 bases and the J gene lost 3 bases, with 11 bases spanning the gap.

This clonotype was seen repeatedly, ten times or more. The junction departs from germline at one end; a sequencing error may be responsible. This rearrangement joins TRBV5-8 to TRBJ1-4, with D possibly matching TRBD1 (5 bases). The CDR3 covers 11 residues. Germline V gene lookup returns CDR1 SGHTS and CDR2 YDEGEE. This CDR3 is CASSYTGTSSF. CDR3 nucleotides: TGTGCCAGCAGCTACACCGGGACCTCCTCTTTT.

This clonotype was seen once. V is TRBV2 and J is TRBJ1-5; 9 nucleotides align to TRBD1. V lost 8 bases and J lost 9; bases outside the gene matches: 8. Germline CDR1 reads SNHLY; CDR2 reads FYNNEI. This CDR3 comprises 13 residues. In DNA form, the CDR3 reads TGTGCCAGCGGAAGTCGGGGACAGGGGCCCCAGCATTTT. It specifies CASGSRGQGPQHF.

This clonotype has ten or more counts. V and J are TRBV20-1 and TRBJ1-3; D gene uncertain. The CDR3 is 13 amino acids. In germline, CDR1 is DFQATT, CDR2 SNEGSKA (reference sequence). Trimming removed 3 bases at V and 3 bases at J, with 9 bases between. CDR3 nucleotide sequence: TGCAGTGCTAGCCGCGGGGTTGGAAACACCATATATTTT. Protein sequence: CSASRGVGNTIYF.